This T cell receptor (beta chain) derives from a study of shared clonotypes between healthy human individuals (dated by TCRdb to 2018 to 2021). As for the study more broadly: The cohort included a few men and a couple of women between 18 and 49 years of age. Each donor's leukapheresis produced roughly between roughly 0.9 and 9 billion PBMCs. To estimate repertoire size and how much clonotypes are shared between individuals, the study performed deep sequencing of blood TCR repertoires from roughly five healthy adults. Per donor, three plates each were used for CD4 naive and CD4 memory, two for CD8 naive, and one for CD8 memory. Different laboratories and diverse techniques were used to prepare libraries and sequence TCR repertoires, to increase sequencing depth and limit assay-specific biases.

CD8 naive samples were obtained by positive selection for CCR7 among CD45RO-negative cells, yielding a CD45RA+CCR7+ population from which TemRA cells were excluded. The donors were healthy, HIV-negative adults with no recently reported acute infections or vaccinations. Every donor was a Caucasian adult residing in Nashville, Tennessee, USA. After blood collection by leukapheresis, PBMCs were isolated using Ficoll-Histopaque density gradient centrifugation and then cryopreserved in the vapor phase of liquid nitrogen. Analytical flow cytometry was used to check the purity and quantity of each magnetically sorted T cell population. Each sorted fraction had its genomic DNA isolated and then quantified by UV absorbance on a Nanodrop 2000c. A note on this clone: Its antigen is currently not known. No qualities accompany the bases; no much larger clone lies one base away.

Using the deep immunoSEQ assay, multiplex PCR amplified TCR CDR3 regions from genomic DNA. Extracted genomic DNA from each cell subset was spread evenly across all wells of several immunoSEQ 96-well plates, with each plate serving as a replicate. For sorted subsets, each replicate PCR was loaded with roughly 200 ng genomic DNA, equivalent to some 27,000 T cell genomes. Purified libraries were quantified with a Qubit 3.0 fluorometer, sized on a Bioanalyzer 2100, and re-quantified with the KAPA Library Quantification kit. Every immunoSEQ 96-well plate was sequenced on a separate single-read 150-cycle Illumina NextSeq 550 flow cell. The source study handled its data this way. The immunoSEQ output contained only junctional sequences without quality scores, so filtering could not match that applied to full-length reads. To assign V/J genes and CDR3, sequences were annotated against IMGT germline references using PyIR, a Python wrapper for IgBLAST v1.9. Any read was removed if the V/J assignment was weak (E-value above 1e-6), the CDR3 was missing, or the read contained stop codons, out-of-frame junctions, or ambiguous translated residues. V3J clonotypes were defined as sequences sharing an identical inferred V gene, J gene, and CDR3 amino acid sequence. Percentage overlap between repertoires was calculated by dividing the number of shared unique clonotypes by the size of the smaller repertoire. Richness of each repertoire was evaluated using RTK rarefaction, the Chao1 estimator, and Recon v2.1 estimates of unobserved clonotypes. For all TCRbeta clonotypes obtained by the gDNA method from a handful of donors, generation probabilities were computed with OLGA. TCRdb took over this immuneACCESS table, retaining in-frame rearrangements with V and J assigned. Such tables are incomplete; in checked studies, under half of the missing clones stem from an unresolved V gene, and the remainder is unexplained. The DNA was the basis for D and trimming; V, J and clone size are from that table. Counted in this sample were some 600,000 clones; 95% to 96% of them appeared once. Jointly, the top ten make up about 0.11% of the sample.

CDR3 length: 14 amino acids, cysteine to phenylalanine. Of the read, only the CDR3 DNA is kept; its 42 bases are in frame from base 1. The junction carries 8 bases between V and J, which are trimmed by 1 base and 5 bases respectively. The germline V gene (reference sequence) yields SEHNR for CDR1 and FQNEAQ for CDR2. The research as a whole found: Estimated clonotype richness was generally larger for naive than for memory subsets. The small number of donors limited the genetic and exposure-history diversity represented. Compared with non-shared clonotypes, clonotypes shared by all four sorted-subset donors had higher generation probabilities. Across several donors, 4.5% to 6.5% of naive CD4, 3% to 3.5% of naive CD8, roughly 2.3% of memory CD4, and roughly 0.41% of memory CD8 clonotypes were shared. Sampling was restricted to blood, and TCR repertoires in tissues likely differ from the TCR repertoires found in blood. Pairwise subsampling led to the expectation that sequencing depth would affect the degree of clonotype sharing among donors. Rarefaction of sorted-subset datasets indicated incomplete sequencing despite the large sequencing depth.

The sequence links TRBV7-9 to TRBJ2-2; the D region possibly corresponds to TRBD2 (6 bases align). This TCR came from a woman between 25 and 40 years old in good health. Specimen: naive CD8+ T cells sorted from blood. The sample's cell subset or site label, decoded: CD45RA+CCR7+. CDR3 loop: CASSLVAGTGELFF. The nucleotides read TGTGCCAGCAGCTTAGTCGCGGGAACCGGGGAGCTGTTTTTT.